This T cell receptor (beta chain) was captured in a study of post-analysis software for immune sequencing data. The wider study: Progressive-relapsing, secondary progressive and relapsing-remitting multiple sclerosis were among the disease courses included. Broader study findings: Strong co-clustering by F measure linked samples that shared a preparation batch. Compared against controls, patients with multiple sclerosis displayed significantly lower normalized Chao1 diversity. Elevated frequency relative to controls characterized four or five TRBV segments in patients, TRBV5-6, TRBV5-1 and TRBV20-1 among them.

The library was made from cDNA and included unique molecular identifiers. T cells, about 0.95 to 11 million of them, yielded approximately 530,000 cDNA molecules. TCRdb re-called the PCR reads with MiXCR, one entry per CDR3 protein. The sample shows some 690,000 distinct CDR3 sequences, 30% of them seen only once. As for this clonotype: Its specificity is unknown.

This CDR3 comprises 16 residues. Germline lookup yields CDR1 SGHRS and CDR2 YFSETQ. The sequence came from a girl under 18 with multiple sclerosis. V and J are TRBV5-1 and TRBJ2-5; D tentatively fits TRBD1 or TRBD2 (5 bases each). The end of the DNA is better explained by TRBJ2-7, so the J call may be wrong. The sample consisted of blood. The DNA of the CDR3 is TGCGCCAGCAGCTTTGGCCGGGACCGGTCCTCCTACGAGCAGTACTTC. Encoded protein: CASSFGRDRSSYEQYF.